These 18 T cell receptor beta chains originate from one sample sequenced in a study of CD8+ T cells in alopecia areata. Treatment described: oral pan-JAK inhibitor, 5-10 mg twice daily. Following RNA extraction, reverse transcription yielded cDNA that acted as the sequencing template. Profiling relied on immunoSEQ multiplex PCR, and the TCRdb table lists in-frame clones only, not all of them. Of around 300,000 clones listed, 60% are singletons. Material: CD4+ T cells sorted from blood, obtained at approximately week 52, from a patient treated with tofacitinib. The receptors shown here come from a human donor with alopecia areata.

This clone appeared a few times. The chain joins TRBV29-1 to TRBJ1-2; D might be TRBD1 (6 bases). The ends were cut back, 6 bases at V and 8 bases at J, with 16 bases in the middle. The CDR3 sequence is 12 residues long. The V gene's germline CDR1 is SQVTM and CDR2 ANQGSEA. The CDR3 sequence is CSVVQGRYGYTF. The CDR3 bases are TGCAGCGTAGTACAGGGTCGCTACGGCTACACCTTC.

The V and J genes are TRBV20-1 and TRBJ1-1; D gene uncertain. This CDR3 contains 11 residues. Germline-derived CDR1 and CDR2 are DFQATT and SNEGSKA (reference sequence). The V end was cut by 2 bases, the J end by 5 bases, with 6 bases between. The CDR3 is CSARMGTEAFF. DNA of the CDR3: TGCAGTGCTAGAATGGGGACTGAAGCTTTCTTT.

This chain joins TRBV27 and TRBJ2-7, with D possibly being TRBD2 (6 bases). The V and J ends lost 5 bases and 4 bases respectively, with 18 bases between them. Germline assignment: CDR1 MNHEY and CDR2 SMNVEV (reference sequence). The CDR3 extends over 15 amino acids. The CDR3 loop reads CASSPLGGKMYEQYF. The CDR3 region has the DNA TGTGCCAGCAGTCCCCTGGGGGGTAAGATGTACGAGCAGTACTTC.

This sequence joins TRBV7-6 and TRBJ2-6, with a tentative D call TRBD1 (5 bases). Trimming pared 2 bases from V and 0 bases from J, leaving 14 bases between. The germline V gene encodes CDR1 SGHVS and CDR2 FNYEAQ. This CDR3 region has 18 residues. CDR3 sequence (DNA): TGTGCCAGCAGCTTAAACCGACAGACCCGCTCTGGGGCCAACGTCCTGACTTTC. It encodes CASSLNRQTRSGANVLTF.

This chain joins TRBV25-1 and TRBJ2-7, with D unresolved. The germline V gene has CDR1 MGHDK and CDR2 SYGVNS. Trimming stripped 2 bases from V and 4 bases from J, with 9 bases between. The CDR3 consists of 13 residues. The CDR3 sequence is CASSEHGPYEQYF. In DNA, the CDR3 is TGTGCCAGCAGTGAACACGGACCGTACGAGCAGTACTTC.

This clone was seen a handful of times. The chain combines TRBV29-1 with TRBJ2-1, with TRBD2 matching 7 bases. J gave up 1 base and V 2 bases, and 5 bases lay outside the gene matches. The CDR3 is 15 amino acids. The germline gives CDR1 SQVTM, CDR2 ANQGSEA. The CDR3 loop is CSVERGVGSYNEQFF. DNA of the CDR3: TGCAGCGTTGAACGGGGGGTGGGTTCCTACAATGAGCAGTTCTTC.

The CDR3 here is CASTLGTTGGNEQFF. CDR3 sequence (DNA): TGTGCCAGCACCCTGGGGACGACAGGGGGGAATGAGCAGTTCTTC. The genes are TRBV5-6 and TRBJ2-1, with 9 bases matching TRBD1. Trimming took 6 bases from V and 7 from J; bases not matched to a gene: 11. This CDR3 is 15 amino acids long. CDR1 SGHDT and CDR2 YYEEEE come from the germline V gene.

A remark on this clone: This same CDR3 is encoded by further DNA sequences in the sample. The CDR3: CASSVAGDSYNEQFF. In DNA form, the CDR3 reads TGTGCCAGCAGCGTAGCTGGGGATTCCTACAATGAGCAGTTCTTC. The chain combines TRBV9 with TRBJ2-1; D is unresolved. The V end lost 0 bases, the J end lost 1 base, and 8 bases lay between the germline ends. Germline V CDR1 and CDR2: SGDLS, YYNGEE. The CDR3 totals 15 residues. Together with reference TRBV9 and TRBJ2-1, the CDR3 gives the full variable domain: DSGVTQTPKHLITATGQRVTLRCSPRSGDLSVYWYQQSLDQGLQFLIQYYNGEERAKGNILERFSAQQFPDLHSELNLSSLELGDSALYFCASSVAGDSYNEQFFGPGTRLTVL.

The genes are TRBV29-1 and TRBJ2-5; a weak D match, TRBD1 (6 bases). The V end was cut by 4 bases, the J end by 0 bases, with 6 bases between. The CDR3 is 12 amino acids. Germline-derived CDR1 and CDR2 are SQVTM and ANQGSEA. In nucleotides, the CDR3 is TGCAGCGTTGGGACAGACCAAGAGACCCAGTACTTC. Translating it yields CSVGTDQETQYF.

V usage is TRBV30 and J usage is TRBJ1-2; possible D gene TRBD1, 5 bases. V shed 3 bases and J shed 8 bases, with 16 bases lying between them. The germline V gene has CDR1 GTSNPN and CDR2 SVGIG (reference sequence). The CDR3 is 13 amino acids. The DNA of the CDR3 is TGTGCCTGGAGCCAACTAACAGGAATCGGCTACACCTTC. Its protein is CAWSQLTGIGYTF.

This clone was detected only once. V is TRBV9 and J is TRBJ2-7, with 9 bases fitting TRBD1. Germline V CDR1 and CDR2: SGDLS, YYNGEE. The J segment lost 1 base and the V segment lost 3 bases, leaving 5 bases of the junction unmatched. CDR3 size: 15 residues. CDR3 in amino acids: CASSGTGTGSYEQYF. The DNA of the CDR3 is TGTGCCAGCAGCGGTACCGGGACAGGGTCCTACGAGCAGTACTTC.

This clone was seen a handful of times. V usage is TRBV29-1 and J usage is TRBJ1-1; D possibly corresponds to TRBD1 (6 bases). This CDR3 has 13 amino acids. V lost 7 bases and J 4 bases, leaving 16 bases between the germline ends. CDR1 is SQVTM and CDR2 is ANQGSEA in the germline V gene. CDR3 region: CSAERGAGTEAFF. The CDR3 DNA is TGCAGCGCCGAGAGGGGGGCAGGCACTGAAGCTTTCTTT.

This clone was recorded a few times. The chain joins TRBV4-1 to TRBJ1-5; 7 bases are shared with TRBD1. V trimming: 1 base; J trimming: 5 bases; junction bases outside the gene matches: 8. This CDR3 region has 16 residues. Germline loops: CDR1 MGHRA, CDR2 YSYEKL. CDR3 amino acids: CASSQVNRGAYQPQHF. As DNA, the CDR3 is TGCGCCAGCAGCCAAGTTAACAGGGGCGCATATCAGCCCCAGCATTTT.

This sequence joins TRBV27 and TRBJ2-1; the D gene is possibly TRBD2 (5 bases). Deletions cut 8 bases from V and 12 bases from J, with 17 bases between. The CDR3 runs to 12 residues. Germline V gene data show CDR1 as MNHEY and CDR2 as SMNVEV (reference sequence). CDR3: CASQPPGSRQFF. The DNA for the CDR3 is TGTGCCAGCCAACCTCCGGGATCCAGGCAGTTCTTC.

The chain is built from TRBV7-8 and TRBJ2-5; D ambiguous. Per the germline V gene, CDR1 is SGHVS and CDR2 is FQNEAQ. The CDR3 spans 11 residues. V shed 2 bases and J shed 3 bases, with 1 base lying between them. In nucleotides, the CDR3 is TGTGCCAGCAGCTTAAAAGAGACCCAGTACTTC. This translates into CASSLKETQYF. The full variable domain, with the rest looked up from reference TRBV7-8 and TRBJ2-5, is GAGVSQSPRYKVAKRGQDVALRCDPISGHVSLFWYQQALGQGPEFLTYFQNEAQLDKSGLPSDRFFAERPEGSVSTLKIQRTQQEDSAVYLCASSLKETQYFGPGTRLLVL.

CDR3 region: CAWSLRRSEQYF. The CDR3 DNA is TGTGCCTGGAGTCTTCGGCGGAGCGAGCAGTACTTC. V is TRBV30 and J is TRBJ2-7; D is ambiguous. The V end was cut by 2 bases, the J end by 6 bases, with 11 bases between. This CDR3 has 12 residues. Germline CDR1 and CDR2: GTSNPN and SVGIG (reference sequence).

V usage is TRBV29-1 and J usage is TRBJ1-2; D may be TRBD1 (6 bases). The CDR3 is 11 amino acids. Trimming shortened V by 7 bases and J by 3 bases, and 9 bases separated the two germline ends. CDR1 and CDR2 from the germline V gene are SQVTM and ANQGSEA. The CDR3 here is CSAGQYYGYTF. CDR3 sequence (DNA): TGCAGCGCAGGACAGTACTATGGCTACACCTTC. The variable domain in full, with the rest retrieved from reference TRBV29-1 and TRBJ1-2, is SAVISQKPSRDICQRGTSLTIQCQVDSQVTMMFWYRQQPGQSLTLIATANQGSEATYESGFVIDKFPISRPNLTFSTLTVSNMSPEDSSIYLCSAGQYYGYTFGSGTRLTVV.

The rearrangement links TRBV11-2 to TRBJ1-2, with D unclear. Trimming shortened V by 1 base and J by 7 bases, and 7 bases separated the two germline ends. This CDR3 contains 12 residues. Germline CDR1 reads SGHAT; CDR2 reads FQNNGV. The CDR3, as DNA: TGTGCCAGCAGCTTAGGGACGGCTGGCTACACCTTC. This translates into CASSLGTAGYTF. The entire variable domain, with the rest obtained from reference TRBV11-2 and TRBJ1-2, is as follows: EAGVAQSPRYKIIEKRQSVAFWCNPISGHATLYWYQQILGQGPKLLIQFQNNGVVDDSQLPKDRFSAERLKGVDSTLKIQPAKLEDSAVYLCASSLGTAGYTFGSGTRLTVV.